This T cell receptor (beta chain) was sequenced during a study of cytomegalovirus exposure and HLA in healthy donors. About this clone: Its specificity is unknown.

The PCR used 60 Vbeta and 13 Jbeta primers. Sequencing used immunoSEQ multiplex PCR; TCRdb keeps in-frame clones, though not all of them. The sample consists of fewer than 80,000 clones, over 60% of them appearing once. Study observations and caveats: The study reported that TCR beta sequences accurately predicted HLA-A and HLA-B alleles in most subjects.

CDR1 and CDR2 from the germline V gene are SGHRS and YFSETQ. Trimming at V came to 6 bases and at J to 2 bases, leaving 7 bases not matched to a gene. The CDR3 is 14 residues long. The source is a woman aged 25 to 39 in good health and CMV-seronegative. The sequenced material came from PBMCs. The V and J genes are TRBV5-1 and TRBJ2-5; 7 bases align to TRBD1. As DNA, the CDR3 is TGCGCCAGCAACCGGGACAGCAATCAAGAGACCCAGTACTTC. This codes for CASNRDSNQETQYF.